The 28 T cell receptor beta chains below come from one sample, sequenced in a study of cytomegalovirus exposure and HLA in healthy donors. Vbeta (60) and Jbeta (13) primers were used in the PCR. Clones were sequenced by immunoSEQ multiplex PCR, and TCRdb holds only the in-frame ones, with some missing. The sample lists 150,000 to 200,000 clones, 79% occurring once. Sequencing was done on a sample of PBMCs. All receptors come from a woman in her twenties or thirties in good health and CMV-seropositive.

The V gene is TRBV11-2, the J gene TRBJ2-7, with D tentatively TRBD1 (5 bases). The CDR3 is made up of 14 amino acids. Trimming pared 1 base from V and 6 bases from J, leaving 13 bases between. Germline V gives CDR1 SGHAT, CDR2 FQNNGV. In DNA, the CDR3 is TGTGCCAGCAGCTTAGGGGGCGGTAGCACCGAGCAGTACTTC. Its protein is CASSLGGGSTEQYF.

The gene calls are TRBV11-3 and TRBJ2-6; the D gene is possibly TRBD1 (6 bases). Trimming cost V 5 bases and J 3 bases, with 11 bases left between them. The CDR3 is made up of 15 amino acids. The germline CDR1 and CDR2 sequences are SGHNT and YENEEA. This chain's CDR3 is CASSHDRFGANVLTF. CDR3 in DNA: TGTGCCAGCAGCCATGACAGGTTTGGGGCCAACGTCCTGACTTTC.

The genes are TRBV11-3 and TRBJ2-1, with D perhaps matching TRBD1 (6 bases). From germline, CDR1 is SGHNT and CDR2 YENEEA. The CDR3 length is 16 residues. Trimming cost V 5 bases and J 0 bases, with 14 bases left between them. The chain's CDR3 is CASSPLGGISYNEQFF. The CDR3 DNA reads TGTGCCAGCAGCCCGCTAGGGGGAATCTCCTACAATGAGCAGTTCTTC.

V is TRBV10-3 and J is TRBJ2-7; TRBD1 aligns across 12 bases. CDR1 is ENHRY and CDR2 is SYGVKD in the germline V gene. With V trimmed by 2 bases and J by 5 bases, 4 bases remained unmatched. The CDR3 is 15 residues long. This CDR3 reads CAISEPGQGANEQYF. For the CDR3, the DNA is TGTGCCATCAGTGAGCCGGGACAGGGGGCTAACGAGCAGTACTTC.

The table lists this clone with a count of one. The chain carries TRBV7-2 and TRBJ1-1, with D possibly matching TRBD1 (5 bases). Germline V gene lookup returns CDR1 SGHTA and CDR2 FQGNSA. The CDR3 covers 13 residues. With 5 bases removed from V and 3 bases from J, the gap between germline ends came to 10 bases. The CDR3 nucleotides are TGTGCCAGCAGCCCCGGACACTACACTGAAGCTTTCTTT. Translating gives CASSPGHYTEAFF.

The sample holds a few counts of this clone. The genes are TRBV29-1 and TRBJ1-1; TRBD1 agrees at 9 bases. The CDR3 has 13 residues. V shed 5 bases and J 2 bases; nucleotides not matched to a gene: 3. CDR1 is SQVTM, CDR2 ANQGSEA, per germline. The CDR3: CSVLQGANTEAFF. The DNA for the CDR3 is TGCAGCGTTCTACAGGGGGCAAACACTGAAGCTTTCTTT.

The chain couples TRBV10-1 to TRBJ2-2; the match to TRBD1 covers 8 bases. With 8 bases clipped from V and 6 bases from J, the junction kept 11 bases outside the gene matches. Germline CDR1 is WNHNN and CDR2 is SYGVQD (reference sequence). The CDR3 extends over 15 amino acids. The CDR3 nucleotides are TGCGCCAGCGAAAAAGACAGGGGAGAGGCCGGGGAGCTGTTTTTT. This encodes CASEKDRGEAGELFF.

J is TRBJ1-5 and V is TRBV7-7; TRBD1 might be the D (6 bases). Trimming removed 0 bases from V and 1 base from J, with 19 bases in between. Per germline, CDR1 SSHAT and CDR2 FNYEAQ (reference sequence). This CDR3 has 19 residues. CDR3 DNA: TGTGCCAGCAGCTTAGCGATGGAGCCACAGGGACGGAGCAATCAGCCCCAGCATTTT. It encodes CASSLAMEPQGRSNQPQHF.

The rearrangement joins TRBV6-1 to TRBJ1-2; D is possibly TRBD1 (5 bases). Germline V gene data show CDR1 as MNHNS and CDR2 as SASEGT. Deletions cut 7 bases from V and 0 bases from J, with 15 bases between. CDR3 size: 15 residues. The CDR3 DNA reads TGTGCCAGCACCCAAACAGGCAGCTCTAACTATGGCTACACCTTC. As protein: CASTQTGSSNYGYTF.

The chain joins TRBV5-4 to TRBJ2-7; D may be TRBD2 (6 bases). Germline CDR1 is SGHNT and CDR2 is YYREEE (reference sequence). The CDR3 has 13 amino acids. V was trimmed by 4 bases and J by 2 bases, leaving 10 bases between them. DNA for the CDR3: TGTGCCAGCAGCCCCGGGACTGCCTACGAGCAGTACTTC. Its translation: CASSPGTAYEQYF. Full variable domain (outside the CDR3, taken from reference TRBV5-4 and TRBJ2-7): ETGVTQSPTHLIKTRGQQVTLRCSSQSGHNTVSWYQQALGQGPQFIFQYYREEENGRGNFPPRFSGLQFPNYSSELNVNALELDDSALYLCASSPGTAYEQYFGPGTRLTVT.

The chain is built from TRBV7-9 and TRBJ2-5; 10 positions match TRBD1. Unmatched junction bases numbered 5, after V lost 5 bases and J lost 5 bases. The CDR3 consists of 14 residues. From germline, CDR1 is SEHNR and CDR2 FQNEAQ (reference sequence). This CDR3 is CASSSDRGRETQYF. The CDR3 DNA follows: TGTGCCAGCAGCAGCGACAGGGGGCGGGAGACCCAGTACTTC.

This sequence joins TRBV9 and TRBJ2-5; D might be TRBD2 (5 bases). The germline gives CDR1 SGDLS, CDR2 YYNGEE. The CDR3 is 14 amino acids. V lost 0 bases, J lost 2 bases, and 8 bases lay in between. DNA of the CDR3: TGTGCCAGCAGCGTAGGTCGAGGGCAAGAGACCCAGTACTTC. Translated, it gives CASSVGRGQETQYF.

J is TRBJ2-7 and V is TRBV4-2; TRBD1 matches at 8 bases. Germline CDR1 reads LGHNA; CDR2 reads YNFKEQ. Trimming removed 3 bases from V and 2 bases from J; junction bases left unmatched: 3. CDR3 length: 14 amino acids. CDR3 loop: CASSQTGDAYEQYF. As DNA, the CDR3 is TGTGCCAGCAGCCAGACAGGGGACGCCTACGAGCAGTACTTC.

The CDR3 DNA follows: TGTGCCAGTAGTATTCGGTCCTTCTCGGGGAAGAACACTGAAGCTTTCTTT. It encodes CASSIRSFSGKNTEAFF. J is TRBJ1-1 and V is TRBV19; the D is unclear. Per the germline V gene, CDR1 is LNHDA and CDR2 is SQIVND (reference sequence). V was shortened by 3 bases and J by 1 base, with 18 bases between the two germline ends. This CDR3 has 17 residues. The variable domain in full, completed from reference TRBV19 and TRBJ1-1, reads DGGITQSPKYLFRKEGQNVTLSCEQNLNHDAMYWYRQDPGQGLRLIYYSQIVNDFQKGDIAEGYSVSREKKESFPLTVTSAQKNPTAFYLCASSIRSFSGKNTEAFFGQGTRLTVV.

The chain is built from TRBV7-8 and TRBJ2-1; D unresolved. The V end lost 1 base, the J end lost 5 bases, and 9 bases lay between the germline ends. The germline gives CDR1 SGHVS, CDR2 FQNEAQ. The CDR3 is 14 amino acids. The CDR3: CASSLGSRDNEQFF. CDR3 DNA sequence: TGTGCCAGCAGCTTAGGTAGCAGAGACAATGAGCAGTTCTTC.

This sequence joins TRBV27 and TRBJ1-1, with D possibly being TRBD1 (6 bases). The germline CDR1 and CDR2 sequences are MNHEY and SMNVEV (reference sequence). The ends were cut back, 6 bases at V and 5 bases at J, with 16 bases in the middle. The CDR3 is 14 amino acids. As DNA, the CDR3 is TGTGCCAGCAGCAATTACAGGGTCCATACTGAAGCTTTCTTT. Encoded protein: CASSNYRVHTEAFF.

The V call is TRBV7-2, the J call TRBJ2-7; tentative D call: TRBD2 (5 bases). V shed 5 bases and J shed 4 bases, with 12 bases lying between them. CDR3 size: 13 residues. Germline-derived CDR1 and CDR2 are SGHTA and FQGNSA. The CDR3 reads CASSDRTSYEQYF. Here the CDR3 DNA reads TGTGCCAGCAGCGACCGGACTTCTTACGAGCAGTACTTC.

The V call is TRBV5-1, the J call TRBJ2-5; the match to TRBD2 covers 10 bases. This CDR3 contains 16 residues. Germline V lookup: CDR1 SGHRS, CDR2 YFSETQ. Trimming took 0 bases from V and 7 from J; bases not matched to a gene: 9. CDR3 sequence: CASSLAPTSGIATQYF. The CDR3, as DNA: TGCGCCAGCAGCTTGGCCCCCACTAGCGGGATAGCGACCCAGTACTTC.

This clone showed up just a few times. The chain has TRBV6-1 and TRBJ1-6; maybe TRBD1 (5 bases). Germline assignment: CDR1 MNHNS and CDR2 SASEGT. V was trimmed by 0 bases and J by 5 bases, leaving 14 bases between them. This CDR3 comprises 17 residues. The CDR3 region is CASSEALFRGNNSPLHF. In DNA, the CDR3 is TGTGCCAGCAGTGAAGCGCTGTTTAGGGGAAATAATTCACCCCTCCACTTT.

The CDR3 protein is CASGLTQGGQYF. As DNA, the CDR3 is TGTGCTAGTGGTTTGACTCAAGGCGGGCAGTACTTC. The rearrangement joins TRBV12-5 to TRBJ2-7, with D unresolved. The CDR3 runs 12 residues. V lost 2 bases, J lost 9 bases, and 11 bases lay in between. CDR1 and CDR2 (germline): LGHNT, FRNRAP.

V usage is TRBV11-3 and J usage is TRBJ2-7, with TRBD1 matching 9 bases. Germline values: CDR1 SGHNT, CDR2 YENEEA. Losses at the gene ends were 5 bases for V and 5 bases for J; bases not matched to a gene: 4. The CDR3 totals 13 residues. CDR3: CASSPGQGHEQYF. CDR3 coding DNA: TGTGCCAGCAGCCCGGGACAGGGACACGAGCAGTACTTC.

The V gene is TRBV4-1, the J gene TRBJ2-3, with D perhaps matching TRBD2 (7 bases). Deletions cut 2 bases from V and 3 bases from J, with 33 bases between. The CDR3 sequence is 22 residues long. CDR1 and CDR2 (germline): MGHRA, YSYEKL. The CDR3 loop reads CASSQKPLGRGRVAGATDTQYF. In nucleotides, the CDR3 is TGCGCCAGCAGCCAAAAACCCCTGGGCAGGGGAAGAGTCGCGGGAGCGACAGATACGCAGTATTTT.

V is TRBV10-3 and J is TRBJ1-2; 8 bases line up with TRBD1. Germline V gene sequence: CDR1 ENHRY, CDR2 SYGVKD. The V gene end was trimmed by 6 bases and the J gene end by 2 bases; junction bases not matched to a gene: 11. The length of the CDR3 is 16 residues. CDR3 region: CAIRPSPGQENYGYTF. The CDR3 DNA reads as TGTGCCATCAGACCCTCGCCGGGACAGGAAAACTATGGCTACACCTTC.

This clone turned up a few times. The V call is TRBV21-1, the J call TRBJ2-7; TRBD1, as called in the table, went unchecked against the DNA. TRBV21-1 represents a pseudogene. There are 18 residues in the CDR3. The CDR3, as DNA: TGTGCCAGCAGCAAAAGTAGGGCAGGGGACAACCCCCGCTACGAGCAGTACTTC. Translation gives CASSKSRAGDNPRYEQYF.

In this sample, this clone turned up a few times. This chain uses TRBV29-1 with TRBJ2-1, with 10 bases that match TRBD2. The V and J ends lost 7 bases and 1 base, in that order; junction bases with no gene match: 7. Germline assignment: CDR1 SQVTM and CDR2 ANQGSEA. The CDR3 has 15 amino acids. The CDR3 DNA reads as TGCAGCGGGTGGACTAGCGGCGGTTCCTACAATGAGCAGTTCTTC. Its translation is CSGWTSGGSYNEQFF.

The chain uses TRBV11-3 and TRBJ2-7, with TRBD2 matching 8 bases. The DNA end favors TRBJ2-5, so the J call may be wrong. CDR1 and CDR2 from the germline V gene are SGHNT and YENEEA. CDR3 length equals 13 residues. The CDR3 loop is CASSPGREETQYF. CDR3 nucleotide sequence: TGTGCCAGCAGCCCCGGGAGGGAAGAGACCCAGTACTTC.

This clone was picked up a small number of times. The chain carries TRBV5-4 and TRBJ2-2, with 9 nucleotides matching TRBD1. Germline V gene sequence: CDR1 SGHNT, CDR2 YYREEE (reference sequence). The CDR3 loop spans 16 amino acids. Unmatched junction bases numbered 5, after V lost 1 base and J lost 4 bases. CDR3 nucleotides: TGTGCCAGCAGCTTGATGGAGACAGGGGGCACCGGGGAGCTGTTTTTT. This gives the protein CASSLMETGGTGELFF. Filled out from reference TRBV5-4 and TRBJ2-2, the complete variable domain reads ETGVTQSPTHLIKTRGQQVTLRCSSQSGHNTVSWYQQALGQGPQFIFQYYREEENGRGNFPPRFSGLQFPNYSSELNVNALELDDSALYLCASSLMETGGTGELFFGEGSRLTVL.

A few counts support this clone. The V gene is TRBV2, the J gene TRBJ2-7; D is perhaps TRBD2 (6 bases). This CDR3 region has 13 residues. Between the trimmed V and J ends, which lost 5 bases and 4 bases, there was a span of 12 bases. The germline V gene encodes CDR1 SNHLY and CDR2 FYNNEI. The CDR3 DNA sequence: TGTGCCAGCAGTTTTACCGGGACTTACGAGCAGTACTTC. It is translated as CASSFTGTYEQYF.